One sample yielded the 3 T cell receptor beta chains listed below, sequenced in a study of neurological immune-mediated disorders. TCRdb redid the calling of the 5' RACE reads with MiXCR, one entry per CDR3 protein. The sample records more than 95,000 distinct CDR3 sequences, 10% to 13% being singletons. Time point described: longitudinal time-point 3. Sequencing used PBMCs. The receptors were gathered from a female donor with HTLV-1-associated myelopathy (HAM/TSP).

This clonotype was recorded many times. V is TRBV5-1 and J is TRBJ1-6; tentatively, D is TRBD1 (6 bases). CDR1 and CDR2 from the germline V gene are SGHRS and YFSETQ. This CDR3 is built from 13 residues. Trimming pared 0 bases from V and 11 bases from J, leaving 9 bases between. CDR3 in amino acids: CASSLGGGAPLHF. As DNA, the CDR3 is TGCGCCAGCAGCTTGGGGGGGGGCGCACCCCTCCACTTT.

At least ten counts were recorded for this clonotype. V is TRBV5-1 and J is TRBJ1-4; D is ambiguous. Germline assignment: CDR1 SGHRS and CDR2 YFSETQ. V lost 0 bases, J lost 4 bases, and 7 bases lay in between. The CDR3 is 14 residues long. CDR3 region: CASSLDSFNEKLFF. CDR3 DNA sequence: TGCGCCAGCAGCTTGGACAGCTTTAATGAAAAACTGTTTTTT.

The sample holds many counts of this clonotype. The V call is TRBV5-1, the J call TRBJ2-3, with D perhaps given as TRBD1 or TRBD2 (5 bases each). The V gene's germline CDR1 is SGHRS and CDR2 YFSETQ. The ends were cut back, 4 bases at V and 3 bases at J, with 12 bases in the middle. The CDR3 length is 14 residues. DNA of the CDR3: TGCGCCAGCAGCCAAGGGACCGGTACAGATACGCAGTATTTT. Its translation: CASSQGTGTDTQYF.